This T cell receptor beta chain was captured in a study of T cell repertoires in cytomegalovirus infection. Turning to the study itself: Both a matching HLA type and CMV infection were indicated by public TCR beta signatures.

From the reads, TCRdb called clonotypes with MiXCR, one entry per CDR3 protein. This sample carries some 220,000 distinct CDR3 sequences, 30% to 45% of them seen once, and the ten largest clones take roughly three fifths. This clonotype was counted at least ten times. The antigen is not known. Trimming at V came to 1 base and at J to 4 bases, leaving 9 bases not matched to a gene. The CDR3 contains 17 residues. Germline loops: CDR1 SGHTA, CDR2 FQGNSA. This chain uses TRBV7-2 with TRBJ1-5; 8 bases align to TRBD1. The specimen was CD8+ T cells from cultured PBMCs, collected from culture after CMV antigen stimulation. The TCR was taken from a human donor in good health (CMV status not recorded). Some clones in this sample may be carry-over from other donors' samples. CDR3 loop: CASSLGAGGGGNQPQHF. Written as DNA, the CDR3 is TGTGCCAGCAGCTTAGGGGCAGGGGGCGGTGGGAATCAGCCCCAGCATTTT.